One and the same sample provided the 13 T cell receptor beta chains below, sequenced in a study of shared clonotypes between healthy human individuals. Using immunoSEQ multiplex PCR, the repertoire was profiled, and TCRdb retains in-frame clones only, with some absent. The sample consists of approximately 500,000 clones, almost 97% of them appearing once. Sequencing was performed on naive CD4+ T cells sorted from blood. Subset in this sample: CD45RA+ positively selected. Every receptor here comes from a woman aged 30 to 39 in good health.

The genes are TRBV27 and TRBJ2-3, with D possibly matching TRBD2 (5 bases). Per the germline V gene, CDR1 is MNHEY and CDR2 is SMNVEV (reference sequence). The V gene lost 0 bases and the J gene lost 6 bases, with 19 bases spanning the gap. The CDR3 has 17 residues. This CDR3 is CASSLSRSGWALDTQYF. For the CDR3, the DNA is TGTGCCAGCAGTTTATCGCGGAGCGGCTGGGCGTTGGATACGCAGTATTTT.

This clone appeared once. The gene calls are TRBV28 and TRBJ1-5; D not resolved. This CDR3 spans 19 amino acids. CDR1 and CDR2 (germline): MDHEN, SYDVKM. V was shortened by 7 bases and J by 0 bases, with 25 bases between the two germline ends. CDR3 residues: CASNLKLVGMVYSNQPQHF. CDR3 coding DNA: TGTGCCAGCAACCTAAAACTTGTTGGGATGGTCTATAGCAATCAGCCCCAGCATTTT.

J is TRBJ2-2 and V is TRBV5-4, with D unresolved. The CDR3 is 15 amino acids. The V end was cut by 2 bases, the J end by 6 bases, with 14 bases between. The germline V gene encodes CDR1 SGHNT and CDR2 YYREEE (reference sequence). The CDR3 DNA reads as TGTGCCAGCAGCTTAGGTTCGAGTCACGCCGGGGAGCTGTTTTTT. Translated, it gives CASSLGSSHAGELFF.

The chain has TRBV18 and TRBJ1-4; unclear D gene. This CDR3 comprises 15 residues. Trimming removed 1 base from V and 2 bases from J, with 8 bases in between. Germline CDR1 is KGHSH and CDR2 is LQKENI. The CDR3 region is CASSPQSQTNEKLFF. The CDR3 bases are TGTGCCAGCTCACCACAGAGTCAGACTAATGAAAAACTGTTTTTT.

The chain couples TRBV5-8 to TRBJ2-7, with TRBD1 matching 8 bases. Germline CDR1 SGHTS, CDR2 YDEGEE. Trimming cost V 1 base and J 3 bases; bases outside gene matches: 6. The CDR3 has 15 residues. This chain's CDR3 is CASSLRGTGIYEQYF. The CDR3 nucleotides are TGTGCCAGCAGCTTGCGAGGGACAGGCATCTACGAGCAGTACTTC.

This CDR3 is CASSSLGTKSYEQYF. The CDR3 DNA is TGTGCCAGCAGCTCACTGGGCACTAAATCCTACGAGCAGTACTTC. The rearrangement links TRBV5-6 to TRBJ2-5; D not resolved. The last part of the DNA fits TRBJ2-7 better; the J call may be wrong. The CDR3 is 15 amino acids. Germline loops: CDR1 SGHDT, CDR2 YYEEEE.

The chain couples TRBV5-1 to TRBJ2-1; 7 bases are shared with TRBD1. Trimming removed 4 bases from V and 6 bases from J; junction bases left unmatched: 1. In germline, CDR1 is SGHRS, CDR2 YFSETQ. The CDR3 has 12 residues. The CDR3 here is CASSPGGNEQFF. As DNA, the CDR3 is TGCGCCAGCAGCCCAGGGGGCAATGAGCAGTTCTTC. Looking up the rest from reference TRBV5-1 and TRBJ2-1 gives the full variable domain: KAGVTQTPRYLIKTRGQQVTLSCSPISGHRSVSWYQQTPGQGLQFLFEYFSETQRNKGNFPGRFSGRQFSNSRSEMNVSTLELGDSALYLCASSPGGNEQFFGPGTRLTVL.

The V and J genes are TRBV28 and TRBJ2-5; 11 bases agree with TRBD2. The germline gives CDR1 MDHEN, CDR2 SYDVKM. The CDR3 runs to 16 residues. Losses at the gene ends were 6 bases for V and 5 bases for J; bases not matched to a gene: 11. The CDR3 is CASRTSGSLVKETQYF. The CDR3 region has the DNA TGTGCCAGCAGAACTAGCGGGAGTCTTGTGAAGGAGACCCAGTACTTC.

The V call is TRBV5-4, the J call TRBJ2-7; D possibly corresponds to TRBD2 (6 bases). In germline, CDR1 is SGHNT, CDR2 YYREEE (reference sequence). This CDR3 region has 15 residues. Trimming took 4 bases from V and 7 from J, leaving 21 bases between them. DNA of the CDR3: TGTGCCAGCAGCGAGGAAGGGGACTCGTTGCGGGAGCAGTACTTC. This codes for CASSEEGDSLREQYF.

For this clone: Different DNA sequences within this sample yield the same CDR3. V gene TRBV5-1 combines with J gene TRBJ2-7; possibly TRBD1 for D (6 bases). The germline CDR1 and CDR2 sequences are SGHRS and YFSETQ. This CDR3 has 13 amino acids. Deletions cut 4 bases from V and 2 bases from J, with 10 bases between. CDR3 protein: CASSPGQPYEQYF. The CDR3 DNA reads as TGCGCCAGCAGCCCCGGACAGCCCTACGAGCAGTACTTC.

A note on this clone: Other DNA variants within this sample encode the same CDR3. The rearrangement links TRBV28 to TRBJ1-4; D is unresolved. The CDR3 has 12 amino acids. From germline, CDR1 is MDHEN and CDR2 SYDVKM. Deletions cut 6 bases from V and 2 bases from J, with 4 bases between. The CDR3 sequence: CASRSTNEKLFF. The CDR3 nucleotides read TGTGCCAGCAGGTCGACTAATGAAAAACTGTTTTTT.

The rearrangement links TRBV9 to TRBJ2-3, with 11 positions matching TRBD2. Germline V lookup: CDR1 SGDLS, CDR2 YYNGEE. V shed 4 bases, J shed 6 bases, and the junction held 13 bases outside the gene matches. CDR3 length equals 17 residues. The CDR3 is CASSPGSLAGGRDTQYF. The CDR3 DNA reads TGTGCCAGCAGCCCTGGAAGTCTAGCGGGAGGTCGGGATACGCAGTATTTT.

The V and J genes are TRBV10-2 and TRBJ2-1, with 8 bases matching TRBD2. In germline, CDR1 is WSHSY, CDR2 SAAADI. This CDR3 has 14 residues. Germline trimming cut 6 bases from V and 8 bases from J; bases unmatched to any gene: 9. Here the CDR3 reads CASRTGTSWDEQFF. CDR3 DNA sequence: TGCGCCAGCAGAACCGGGACTAGTTGGGATGAGCAGTTCTTC.